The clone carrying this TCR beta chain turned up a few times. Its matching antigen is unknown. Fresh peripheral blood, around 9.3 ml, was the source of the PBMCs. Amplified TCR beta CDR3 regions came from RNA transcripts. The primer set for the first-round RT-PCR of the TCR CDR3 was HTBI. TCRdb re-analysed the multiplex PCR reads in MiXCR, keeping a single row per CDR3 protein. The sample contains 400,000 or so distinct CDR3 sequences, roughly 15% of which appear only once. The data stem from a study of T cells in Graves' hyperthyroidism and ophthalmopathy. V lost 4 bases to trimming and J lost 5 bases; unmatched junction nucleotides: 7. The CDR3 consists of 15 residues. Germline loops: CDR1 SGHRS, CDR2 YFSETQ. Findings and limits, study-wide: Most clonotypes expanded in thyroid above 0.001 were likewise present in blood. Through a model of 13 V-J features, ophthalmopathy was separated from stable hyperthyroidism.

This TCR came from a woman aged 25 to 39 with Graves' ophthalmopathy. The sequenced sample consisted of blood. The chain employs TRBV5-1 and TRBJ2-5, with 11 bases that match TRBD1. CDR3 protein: CASSVGQGVLETQYF. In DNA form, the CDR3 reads TGCGCCAGCAGCGTGGGACAGGGGGTTCTGGAGACCCAGTACTTC.